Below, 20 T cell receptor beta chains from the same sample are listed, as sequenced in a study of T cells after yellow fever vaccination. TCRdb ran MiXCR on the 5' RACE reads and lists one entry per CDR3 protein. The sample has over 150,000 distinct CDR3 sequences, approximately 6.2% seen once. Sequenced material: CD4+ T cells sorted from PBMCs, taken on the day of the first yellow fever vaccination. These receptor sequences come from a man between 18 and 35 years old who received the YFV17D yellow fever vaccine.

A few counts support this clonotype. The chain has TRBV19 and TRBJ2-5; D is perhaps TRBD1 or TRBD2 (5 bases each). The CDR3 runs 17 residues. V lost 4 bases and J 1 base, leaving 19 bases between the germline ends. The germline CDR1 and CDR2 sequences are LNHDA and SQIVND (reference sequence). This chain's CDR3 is CASSRTSGLLGQETQYF. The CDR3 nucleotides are TGTGCCAGTAGTAGGACCTCGGGGCTCCTGGGCCAAGAGACCCAGTACTTC.

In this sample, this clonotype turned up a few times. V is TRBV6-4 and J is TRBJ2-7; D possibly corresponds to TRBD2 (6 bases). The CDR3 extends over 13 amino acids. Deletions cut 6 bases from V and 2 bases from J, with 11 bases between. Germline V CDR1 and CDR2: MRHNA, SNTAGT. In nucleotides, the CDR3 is TGTGCCAGCAGGGAAACTAGCACCTACGAGCAGTACGTC. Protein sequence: CASRETSTYEQYV.

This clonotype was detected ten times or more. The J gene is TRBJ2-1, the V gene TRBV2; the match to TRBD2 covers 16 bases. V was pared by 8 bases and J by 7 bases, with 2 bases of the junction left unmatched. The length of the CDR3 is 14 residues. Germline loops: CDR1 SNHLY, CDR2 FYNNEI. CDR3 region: CASGGLAGGNEQFF. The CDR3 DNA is TGTGCCAGCGGGGGACTAGCGGGGGGGAATGAGCAGTTCTTC.

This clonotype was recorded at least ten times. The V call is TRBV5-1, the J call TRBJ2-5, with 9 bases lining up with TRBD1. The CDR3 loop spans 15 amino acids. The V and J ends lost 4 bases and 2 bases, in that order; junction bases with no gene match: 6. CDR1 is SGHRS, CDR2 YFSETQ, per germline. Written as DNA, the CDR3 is TGCGCCAGCAGCGGCGGGACAGGGTTGCAAGAGACCCAGTACTTC. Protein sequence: CASSGGTGLQETQYF.

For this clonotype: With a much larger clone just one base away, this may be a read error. The DNA for the CDR3 is TGTGCCGGCAGTTCCCGGCAAGAGACCCAGTACTTC. Amino acids: CAGSSRQETQYF. V gene TRBV6-2 or TRBV6-3 combines with J gene TRBJ2-5, with unresolved D. The CDR3 totals 12 residues. Germline lookup yields CDR1 MNHEY and CDR2 SVGEGT.

The CDR3 region is CASSYDRTVTNYGYTF. In nucleotides, the CDR3 is TGTGCCAGCAGCTACGACAGGACTGTAACTAACTATGGCTACACCTTC. The rearrangement links TRBV7-2 to TRBJ1-2, with a weak D call TRBD1 (6 bases). The CDR3 extends over 16 amino acids. The V gene's germline CDR1 is SGHTA and CDR2 FQGNSA. Trimming left V 4 bases short and J 0 bases short, with 15 bases between.

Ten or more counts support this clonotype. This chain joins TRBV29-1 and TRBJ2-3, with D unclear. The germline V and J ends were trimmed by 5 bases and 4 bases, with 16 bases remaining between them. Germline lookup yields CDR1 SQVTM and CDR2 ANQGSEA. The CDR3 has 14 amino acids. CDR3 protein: CSVLLPPGSDTQYF. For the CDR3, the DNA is TGCAGCGTTCTCTTGCCTCCCGGATCAGATACGCAGTATTTT.

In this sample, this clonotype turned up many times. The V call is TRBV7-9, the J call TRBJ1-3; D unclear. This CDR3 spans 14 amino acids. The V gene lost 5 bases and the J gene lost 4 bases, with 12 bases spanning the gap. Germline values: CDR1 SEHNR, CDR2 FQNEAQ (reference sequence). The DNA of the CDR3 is TGTGCCAGCAGCCGCGATGACTCCGGAAACACCATATATTTT. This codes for CASSRDDSGNTIYF.

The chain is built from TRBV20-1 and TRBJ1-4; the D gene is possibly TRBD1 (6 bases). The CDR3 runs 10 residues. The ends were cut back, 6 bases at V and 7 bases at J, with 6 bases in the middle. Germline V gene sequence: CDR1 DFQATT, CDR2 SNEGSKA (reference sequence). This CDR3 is CSAGAEKLFF. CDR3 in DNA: TGCAGTGCGGGGGCTGAAAAACTGTTTTTT.

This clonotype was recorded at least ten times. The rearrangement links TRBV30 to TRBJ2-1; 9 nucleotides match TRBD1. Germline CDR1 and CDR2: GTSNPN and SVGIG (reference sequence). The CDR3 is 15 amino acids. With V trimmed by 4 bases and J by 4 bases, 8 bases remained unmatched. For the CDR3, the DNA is TGTGCCTGGACCCTCGGACAGGGGAAGTACAATGAGCAGTTCTTC. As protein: CAWTLGQGKYNEQFF.

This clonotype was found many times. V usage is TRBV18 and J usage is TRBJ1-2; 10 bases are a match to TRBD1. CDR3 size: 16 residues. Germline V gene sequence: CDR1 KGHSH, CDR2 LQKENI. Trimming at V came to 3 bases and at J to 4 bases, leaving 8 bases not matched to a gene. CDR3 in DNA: TGTGCCAGCTCACCGATGACAGGGGGCGCGGGCTATGGCTACACCTTC. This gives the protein CASSPMTGGAGYGYTF.

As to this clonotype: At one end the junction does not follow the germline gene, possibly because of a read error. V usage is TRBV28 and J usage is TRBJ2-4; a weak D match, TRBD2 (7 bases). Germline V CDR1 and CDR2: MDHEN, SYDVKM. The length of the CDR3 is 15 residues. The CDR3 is CASSSRGAAKNILYF. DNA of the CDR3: TGTGCCAGCAGCTCCCGGGGGGCGGCCAAAAACATTCTGTACTTC.

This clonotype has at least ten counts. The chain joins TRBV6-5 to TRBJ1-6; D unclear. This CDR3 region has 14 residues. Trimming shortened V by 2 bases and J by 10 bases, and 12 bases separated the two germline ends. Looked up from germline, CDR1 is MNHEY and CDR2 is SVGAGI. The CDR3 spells CASSYISAASPLHF. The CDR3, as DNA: TGTGCCAGCAGTTACATATCCGCCGCATCACCCCTCCACTTT.

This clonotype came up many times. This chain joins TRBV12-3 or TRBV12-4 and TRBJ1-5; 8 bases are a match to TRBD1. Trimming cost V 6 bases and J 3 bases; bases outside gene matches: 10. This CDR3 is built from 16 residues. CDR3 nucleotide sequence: TGTGCCAGCAGCTACCGGGGCAGGGGGCCCAATCAGCCCCAGCATTTT. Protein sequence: CASSYRGRGPNQPQHF.

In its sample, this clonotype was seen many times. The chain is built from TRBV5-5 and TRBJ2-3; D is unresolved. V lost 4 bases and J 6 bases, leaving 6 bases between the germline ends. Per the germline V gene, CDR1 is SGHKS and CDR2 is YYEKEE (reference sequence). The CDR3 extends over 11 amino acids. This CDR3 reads CASSPFDTQYF. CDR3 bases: TGTGCCAGCAGCCCCTTCGATACGCAGTATTTT.

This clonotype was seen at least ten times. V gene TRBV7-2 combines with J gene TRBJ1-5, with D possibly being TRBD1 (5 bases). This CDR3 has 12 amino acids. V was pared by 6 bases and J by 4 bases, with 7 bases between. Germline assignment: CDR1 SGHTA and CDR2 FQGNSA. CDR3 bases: TGTGCCAGCAGACGGGGGAATCAGCCCCAGCATTTT. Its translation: CASRRGNQPQHF.

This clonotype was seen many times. In nucleotides, the CDR3 is TGTGCCAGCTCACCCCGGGACATCGACACGCAGTATTTT. Translation gives CASSPRDIDTQYF. The rearrangement uses TRBV18 and TRBJ2-3, with D perhaps TRBD1 (6 bases). The CDR3 contains 13 residues. Between the trimmed V and J ends, which lost 3 bases and 9 bases, there was a span of 13 bases. The V gene's germline CDR1 is KGHSH and CDR2 LQKENI.

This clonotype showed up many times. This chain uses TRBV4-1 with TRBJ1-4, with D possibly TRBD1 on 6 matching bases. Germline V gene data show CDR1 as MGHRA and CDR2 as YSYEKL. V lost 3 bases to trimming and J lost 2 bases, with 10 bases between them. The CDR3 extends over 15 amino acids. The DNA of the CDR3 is TGCGCCAGCAGCCAGGGTACAGGGACTAATGAAAAACTGTTTTTT. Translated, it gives CASSQGTGTNEKLFF.

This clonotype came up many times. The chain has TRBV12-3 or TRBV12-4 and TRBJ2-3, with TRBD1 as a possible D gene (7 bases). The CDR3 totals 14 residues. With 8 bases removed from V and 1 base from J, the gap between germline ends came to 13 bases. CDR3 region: CASAGGLGTDTQYF. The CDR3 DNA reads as TGTGCCAGCGCAGGGGGGCTTGGCACAGATACGCAGTATTTT.

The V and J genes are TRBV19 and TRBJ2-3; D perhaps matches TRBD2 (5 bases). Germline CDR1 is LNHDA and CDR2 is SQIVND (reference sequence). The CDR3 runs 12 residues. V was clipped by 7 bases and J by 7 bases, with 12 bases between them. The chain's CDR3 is CASTGSYNTQYF. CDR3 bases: TGTGCCAGTACGGGGAGCTATAATACGCAGTATTTT.